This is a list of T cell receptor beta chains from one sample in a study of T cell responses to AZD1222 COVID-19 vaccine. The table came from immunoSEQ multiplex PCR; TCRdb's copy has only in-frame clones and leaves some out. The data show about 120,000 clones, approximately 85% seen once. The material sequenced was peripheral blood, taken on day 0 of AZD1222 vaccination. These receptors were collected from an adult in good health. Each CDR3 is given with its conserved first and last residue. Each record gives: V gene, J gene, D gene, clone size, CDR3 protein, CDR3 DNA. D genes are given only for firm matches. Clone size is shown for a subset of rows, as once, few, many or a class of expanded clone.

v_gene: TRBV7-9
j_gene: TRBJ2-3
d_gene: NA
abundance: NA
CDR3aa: CASSWGDLSTDTQYF
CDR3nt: TGTGCCAGCAGCTGGGGGGATTTGAGCACAGATACGCAGTATTTT

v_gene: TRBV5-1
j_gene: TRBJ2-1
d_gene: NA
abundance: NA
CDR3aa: CASSPTAGQYNEQFF
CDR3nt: TGCGCCAGCAGCCCCACAGCGGGACAATACAATGAGCAGTTCTTC

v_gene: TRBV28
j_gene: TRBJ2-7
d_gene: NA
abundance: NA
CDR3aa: CASSRDRSYEQYF
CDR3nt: TGTGCCAGCAGCAGGGATCGCTCCTACGAGCAGTACTTC

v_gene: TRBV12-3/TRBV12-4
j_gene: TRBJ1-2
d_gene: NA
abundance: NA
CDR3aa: CASSSPGSYTF
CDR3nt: TGTGCCAGCAGTTCTCCGGGAAGCTACACCTTC

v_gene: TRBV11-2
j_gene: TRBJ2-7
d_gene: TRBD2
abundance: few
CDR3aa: CASSSGTRSYEQYF
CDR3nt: TGTGCCAGCAGCTCCGGGACTAGGAGCTACGAGCAGTACTTC

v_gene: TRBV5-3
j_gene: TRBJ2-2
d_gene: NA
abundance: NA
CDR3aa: CARSLAQPYPTGELFF
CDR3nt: TGTGCCAGAAGCTTGGCCCAACCCTATCCTACCGGGGAGCTGTTTTTT

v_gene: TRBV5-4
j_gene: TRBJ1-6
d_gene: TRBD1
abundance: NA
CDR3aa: CASSSGQGASPLHF
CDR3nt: TGTGCCAGCAGCTCAGGACAGGGTGCTTCACCCCTCCACTTT

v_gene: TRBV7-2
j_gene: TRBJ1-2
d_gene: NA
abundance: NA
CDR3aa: CASSLATNYGYTF
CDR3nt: TGTGCCAGCAGCTTAGCGACTAACTATGGCTACACCTTC

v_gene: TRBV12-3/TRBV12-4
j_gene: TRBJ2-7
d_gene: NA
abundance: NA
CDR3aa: CASSYQIYEQYF
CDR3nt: TGTGCCAGCAGTTACCAGATTTACGAGCAGTACTTC

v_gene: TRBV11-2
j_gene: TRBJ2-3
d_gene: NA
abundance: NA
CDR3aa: CASSPGVFADTQYF
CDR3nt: TGTGCCAGCAGTCCAGGGGTTTTTGCAGATACGCAGTATTTT

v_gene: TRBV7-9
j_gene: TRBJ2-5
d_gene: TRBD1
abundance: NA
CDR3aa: CASNLDDRVGETQYF
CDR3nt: TGTGCCAGCAACCTCGATGACAGGGTAGGGGAGACCCAGTACTTC

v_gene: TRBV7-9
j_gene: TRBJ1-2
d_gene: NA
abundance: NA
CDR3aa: CASSAQATYGYTF
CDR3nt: TGTGCCAGCAGCGCACAGGCCACCTATGGCTACACCTTC

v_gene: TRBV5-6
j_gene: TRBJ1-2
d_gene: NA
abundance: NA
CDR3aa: CASSLGPGLQWGYTF
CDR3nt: TGTGCCAGCAGCTTGGGGCCGGGACTGCAATGGGGCTACACCTTC

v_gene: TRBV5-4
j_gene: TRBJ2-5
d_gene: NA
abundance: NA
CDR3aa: CASSSPVETVETQYF
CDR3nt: TGTGCCAGCAGCTCCCCGGTGGAAACTGTAGAGACCCAGTACTTC

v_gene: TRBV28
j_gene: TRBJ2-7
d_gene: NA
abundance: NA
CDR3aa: CASSKKGGQYF
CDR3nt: TGTGCCAGCAGCAAGAAAGGCGGGCAGTACTTC

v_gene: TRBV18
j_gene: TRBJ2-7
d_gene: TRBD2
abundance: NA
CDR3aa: CASSPALAGGYEQYF
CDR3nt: TGTGCCAGCTCACCCGCACTAGCGGGCGGCTACGAGCAGTACTTC